Shown below are 24 T cell receptor beta chains from a single sample sequenced in a study of CD8 T cells in Susac syndrome. RNA totalling roughly 0.5 to 1 ug underwent reverse transcription with random hexamers. In TCRdb, the immunoSEQ multiplex PCR reads were re-called with MiXCR into one record per CDR3 protein. The table has approximately 130,000 distinct CDR3 sequences, 90% to 95% seen once. The sequenced sample was CD8+ T cells from PBMCs. Receptors originate from a human donor with multiple sclerosis.

The chain is built from TRBV20-1 and TRBJ2-1, with 9 bases lining up with TRBD1. This CDR3 region has 13 residues. Trimming removed 6 bases from V and 8 bases from J; junction bases left unmatched: 8. Germline V gene data show CDR1 as DFQATT and CDR2 as SNEGSKA (reference sequence). CDR3 DNA sequence: TGCAGTGCGCCAGGGACAGGGCTCTATGAGCAGTTCTTC. Translating gives CSAPGTGLYEQFF.

The chain has TRBV4-1 and TRBJ2-1; 10 positions agree with TRBD1. Germline V gives CDR1 MGHRA, CDR2 YSYEKL. Trimming cost V 4 bases and J 0 bases; bases outside gene matches: 15. There are 20 residues in the CDR3. The CDR3 sequence: CASSRITGTGALSSYNEQFF. CDR3 nucleotide sequence: TGCGCCAGCAGCCGAATAACCGGGACAGGGGCCCTAAGCTCCTACAATGAGCAGTTCTTC.

J is TRBJ1-1 and V is TRBV25-1, with D uncertain. Trimming cost V 1 base and J 1 base, with 4 bases left between them. CDR1 is MGHDK and CDR2 is SYGVNS in the germline V gene. CDR3 length: 13 amino acids. CDR3 coding DNA: TGTGCCAGCAGTGAATGGGAGAACACTGAAGCTTTCTTT. Residues: CASSEWENTEAFF.

The chain is built from TRBV6-2 or TRBV6-3 and TRBJ1-1; D call uncertain. This CDR3 has 13 amino acids. Germline CDR1 and CDR2: MNHEY and SVGEGT. V dropped 2 bases and J dropped 1 base, with 5 bases sitting between them. The CDR3 nucleotides read TGTGCCAGCAGTTACGAGGGGAACACTGAAGCTTTCTTT. Protein sequence: CASSYEGNTEAFF.

The chain carries TRBV12-3 or TRBV12-4 and TRBJ2-7; D is ambiguous. V dropped 3 bases and J dropped 3 bases, with 9 bases sitting between them. The CDR3 runs to 13 residues. The CDR3 region has the DNA TGTGCCAGCAGTTTCACAGCAGACTACGAGCAGTACTTC. It encodes CASSFTADYEQYF.

The chain recombines TRBV6-1 with TRBJ1-5; 7 bases agree with TRBD1. Trimming removed 4 bases from V and 7 bases from J; junction bases left unmatched: 7. CDR1 is MNHNS and CDR2 is SASEGT in the germline V gene. The CDR3 extends over 14 amino acids. The CDR3 region is CASSGTGARQPQHF. CDR3 bases: TGTGCCAGCAGTGGCACAGGGGCTAGGCAGCCCCAGCATTTT.

In the case of this clonotype: Compared with germline, one end of the junction differs, possibly owing to a read error. The chain carries TRBV5-1 and TRBJ1-1, with D possibly TRBD1 on 5 matching bases. The CDR3 covers 14 residues. Per the germline V gene, CDR1 is SGHRS and CDR2 is YFSETQ. CDR3 sequence (DNA): TGCGCCAGCAGCTTCGGCCCAGGGAACGCTGAAGCTTTCTTT. It is translated as CASSFGPGNAEAFF.

This clonotype has only one observation. The J gene is TRBJ2-1, the V gene TRBV2, with TRBD2 matching over 8 bases. Trimming removed 9 bases from V and 6 bases from J; junction bases left unmatched: 10. This CDR3 spans 14 amino acids. Germline CDR1 is SNHLY and CDR2 is FYNNEI. CDR3 region: CASAGAGAGNEQFF. Here the CDR3 DNA reads TGTGCCAGTGCGGGAGCGGGAGCTGGCAATGAGCAGTTCTTC.

This chain links TRBV15 with TRBJ2-1; 11 nucleotides match TRBD2. The CDR3 runs to 13 residues. Looked up from germline, CDR1 is LNHNV and CDR2 is YYDKDF (reference sequence). The V segment lost 8 bases and the J segment 9 bases; nucleotides outside the gene matches: 6. This chain's CDR3 is CATSSSGRFEQFF. The CDR3 coding sequence is TGTGCCACCTCATCTAGCGGGAGGTTTGAGCAGTTCTTC.

The chain has TRBV6-5 and TRBJ1-2; D ambiguous. Trimming removed 0 bases from V and 5 bases from J, with 4 bases in between. The CDR3 length is 12 residues. The germline CDR1 and CDR2 sequences are MNHEY and SVGAGI. The CDR3 reads CASSYSGYGYTF. The DNA for the CDR3 is TGTGCCAGCAGTTACTCGGGATATGGCTACACCTTC.

The chain links TRBV7-9 to TRBJ2-7, with unresolved D. The V gene's germline CDR1 is SEHNR and CDR2 FQNEAQ (reference sequence). CDR3 length: 12 residues. V was trimmed by 3 bases and J by 7 bases, leaving 10 bases between them. The CDR3 DNA reads as TGTGCCAGCAGCTTGGTCTCTGGGGAGCAGTACTTC. The encoded protein is CASSLVSGEQYF.

The chain is built from TRBV28 and TRBJ2-5; TRBD2 matches at 7 bases. From germline, CDR1 is MDHEN and CDR2 SYDVKM. This CDR3 region has 15 residues. V was clipped by 3 bases and J by 5 bases; unmatched bases: 9. The CDR3 DNA follows: TGTGCCAGCAGTTTGCAGCGGGAACGCTCTGAGACCCAGTACTTC. Residues: CASSLQRERSETQYF. Complete variable domain (other parts from reference TRBV28 and TRBJ2-5): DVKVTQSSRYLVKRTGEKVFLECVQDMDHENMFWYRQDPGLGLRLIYFSYDVKMKEKGDIPEGYSVSREKKERFSLILESASTNQTSMYLCASSLQRERSETQYFGPGTRLLVL.

This sequence joins TRBV4-3 and TRBJ2-3; D tentatively fits TRBD1 or TRBD2 (5 bases each). V was shortened by 1 base and J by 10 bases, with 15 bases between the two germline ends. In germline, CDR1 is LGHNA, CDR2 YSLEER. The CDR3 is 14 amino acids. The CDR3 protein is CASSQVGFGAAQYF. The CDR3 coding sequence is TGCGCCAGCAGCCAAGTAGGCTTCGGGGCGGCGCAGTATTTT.

This chain connects TRBV27 to TRBJ1-1, with TRBD1 as a possible D gene (6 bases). Germline loops: CDR1 MNHEY, CDR2 SMNVEV (reference sequence). The CDR3 consists of 15 residues. V lost 0 bases and J lost 1, with 9 bases in between. The CDR3 sequence is CASSLSPGQNTEAFF. The CDR3 region has the DNA TGTGCCAGCAGTTTATCTCCGGGACAGAACACTGAAGCTTTCTTT.

This clonotype turned up a few times. The chain uses TRBV7-9 and TRBJ1-2, with 7 bases fitting TRBD1. CDR1 SEHNR and CDR2 FQNEAQ come from the germline V gene (reference sequence). The CDR3 length is 13 residues. Losses at the gene ends were 5 bases for V and 2 bases for J; bases not matched to a gene: 2. CDR3 protein: CASSQTGNYGYTF. The CDR3 DNA reads as TGTGCCAGCAGCCAGACAGGGAACTATGGCTACACCTTC.

The chain employs TRBV27 and TRBJ2-1; 13 bases line up with TRBD2. This CDR3 has 16 amino acids. Germline CDR1 reads MNHEY; CDR2 reads SMNVEV (reference sequence). The V gene end was trimmed by 3 bases and the J gene end by 4 bases; junction bases not matched to a gene: 3. The CDR3 DNA sequence: TGTGCCAGCAGTTTGTCGGGACTAGCGGGATACAATGAGCAGTTCTTC. Protein: CASSLSGLAGYNEQFF.

This clonotype was counted a few times. This sequence joins TRBV19 and TRBJ2-7, with D unclear. Germline loops: CDR1 LNHDA, CDR2 SQIVND (reference sequence). V gave up 5 bases and J gave up 0 bases, with 8 bases separating them. The CDR3 is made up of 13 amino acids. The CDR3 DNA follows: TGTGCCAGTAGTCCGCCAGACTCCTACGAGCAGTACTTC. This codes for CASSPPDSYEQYF.

The chain couples TRBV25-1 to TRBJ2-6; perhaps TRBD2 as D (6 bases). The V gene's germline CDR1 is MGHDK and CDR2 SYGVNS. This CDR3 region has 17 residues. V lost 2 bases to trimming and J lost 0 bases, with 11 bases between them. The CDR3 is CASSEEAGISGANVLTF. CDR3 nucleotides: TGTGCCAGCAGTGAAGAGGCGGGAATCTCTGGGGCCAACGTCCTGACTTTC.

The chain is built from TRBV13 and TRBJ2-7; D gene ambiguous. Germline V gene data show CDR1 as PRHDT and CDR2 as FYEKMQ (reference sequence). This CDR3 is built from 13 residues. The V end was cut by 5 bases, the J end by 0 bases, with 8 bases between. CDR3 sequence: CASSPGGSYEQYF. The CDR3 region has the DNA TGTGCCAGCAGCCCTGGCGGCTCCTACGAGCAGTACTTC.

This clonotype is a singleton in its sample. The chain employs TRBV12-3 or TRBV12-4 and TRBJ2-3; TRBD2 agrees at 7 bases. The J segment lost 6 bases and the V segment lost 6 bases, leaving 9 bases of the junction unmatched. The CDR3 consists of 14 residues. The CDR3 region is CASSPPWDYDTQYF. The CDR3, as DNA: TGTGCCAGCAGCCCACCTTGGGACTACGATACGCAGTATTTT.

The chain couples TRBV24-1 to TRBJ2-7, with 11 bases that match TRBD2. CDR1 and CDR2 (germline): KGHDR, SFDVKD. J lost 7 bases, V lost 4 bases, and 8 bases had no gene match. This CDR3 contains 15 residues. The CDR3 reads CATSDPVLAGGEQYF. CDR3 coding DNA: TGTGCCACCAGTGACCCTGTTCTAGCGGGAGGTGAGCAGTACTTC.

This rearrangement joins TRBV12-3 or TRBV12-4 to TRBJ1-5; the D gene is possibly TRBD1 (5 bases). The CDR3 consists of 15 residues. V dropped 2 bases and J dropped 4 bases, with 12 bases sitting between them. DNA of the CDR3: TGTGCCAGCAGTTTATGGGGGGAGGAAAATCAGCCCCAGCATTTT. Protein: CASSLWGEENQPQHF.

This clonotype has just a few counts. This chain joins TRBV6-5 and TRBJ1-2; the D gene is possibly TRBD1 (6 bases). Trimming took 3 bases from V and 0 from J, leaving 11 bases between them. Germline V gene data show CDR1 as MNHEY and CDR2 as SVGAGI. This CDR3 region has 15 residues. CDR3 sequence reads: CASSYTGLPNYGYTF. The CDR3 DNA reads TGTGCCAGCAGTTATACAGGGCTCCCTAACTATGGCTACACCTTC.

In its sample, this clonotype was seen once. The DNA for the CDR3 is TGCAGTGCTAGAGACCTTGCGACAGACTACACTGAAGCTTTCTTT. As protein: CSARDLATDYTEAFF. The rearrangement uses TRBV20-1 and TRBJ1-1; D might be TRBD1 (5 bases). The CDR3 totals 15 residues. Looked up from germline, CDR1 is DFQATT and CDR2 is SNEGSKA (reference sequence). V dropped 0 bases and J dropped 3 bases, with 14 bases sitting between them.